This T cell receptor beta chain was sequenced for a study of cytomegalovirus exposure and HLA in healthy donors. As for the study in general: Prior work identified around 110 million unique TCR beta sequences in about 179 million T cells.

13 Jbeta primers and 60 Vbeta primers were used for the PCR. The table came from immunoSEQ multiplex PCR; TCRdb's copy has only in-frame clones and leaves some out. Its listing shows roughly 50,000 clones. The V gene lost 3 bases and the J gene lost 8 bases, with 20 bases spanning the gap. This CDR3 is built from 16 residues. CDR1 is MDHEN, CDR2 SYDVKM, per germline. A remark on this clone: What it binds is not known.

Findings and caveats of the study: Looking again later, the authors saw that most CMV-associated TCR beta chains seemed HLA-restricted. Prior analysis indicated that the majority of TCR beta V segments exhibited productivity approximately 87% or approximately 30% of the time.

The V and J genes are TRBV28 and TRBJ2-4; D unclear. Sequenced sample: PBMCs. The source of this sequence is a woman aged 55-69 years in good health and CMV-seropositive. The DNA of the CDR3 is TGTGCCAGCAGTTTCGGCCCAGGCCTGTCCGAAGACATTCAGTACTTC. It encodes CASSFGPGLSEDIQYF.